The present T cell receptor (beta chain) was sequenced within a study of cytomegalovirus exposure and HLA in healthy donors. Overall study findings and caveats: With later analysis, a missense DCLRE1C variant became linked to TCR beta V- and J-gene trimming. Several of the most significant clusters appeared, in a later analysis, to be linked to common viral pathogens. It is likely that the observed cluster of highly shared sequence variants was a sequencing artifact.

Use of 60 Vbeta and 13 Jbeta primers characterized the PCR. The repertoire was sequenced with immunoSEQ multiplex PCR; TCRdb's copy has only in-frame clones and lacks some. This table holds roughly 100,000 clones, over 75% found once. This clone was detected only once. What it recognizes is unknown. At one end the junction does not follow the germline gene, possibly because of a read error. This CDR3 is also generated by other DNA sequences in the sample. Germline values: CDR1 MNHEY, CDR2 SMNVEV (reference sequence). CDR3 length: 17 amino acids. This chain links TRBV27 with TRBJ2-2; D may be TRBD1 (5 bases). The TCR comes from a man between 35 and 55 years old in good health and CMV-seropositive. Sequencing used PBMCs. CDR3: CASSLSLTATSTGELFF. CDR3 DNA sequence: TGTGCCAGCAGTCTATCCTTGACAGCGACAAGCACCGGGGAGCTGTTTTTT.